Following are 25 T cell receptor beta chains from one sample sequenced in a study of T cell changes during pregnancy in multiple sclerosis. Generated by immunoSEQ multiplex PCR, the TCRdb table keeps only in-frame clones and is missing some. In the table there are fewer than 30,000 clones, more than 90% of which are singletons. Sequencing used CD4+ T cells from peripheral blood mononuclear cells, obtained in the first trimester of pregnancy. Receptors originate from a female donor with multiple sclerosis, enrolled in a pregnancy study.

The chain combines TRBV19 with TRBJ2-1; the match to TRBD1 covers 10 bases. J lost 7 bases, V lost 6 bases, and 9 bases had no gene match. The CDR3 contains 15 residues. From germline, CDR1 is LNHDA and CDR2 SQIVND (reference sequence). DNA for the CDR3: TGTGCCAGTAGGTCCGGGACAGGGGCAGTAAATGAGCAGTTCTTC. Residues: CASRSGTGAVNEQFF.

V gene TRBV18 combines with J gene TRBJ2-7, with D hard to call. The CDR3 runs 14 residues. Germline V gene data show CDR1 as KGHSH and CDR2 as LQKENI. The V gene lost 3 bases and the J gene lost 2 bases, with 11 bases spanning the gap. The CDR3 DNA follows: TGTGCCAGCTCACCTCCAACAAGAACCTACGAGCAGTACTTC. Protein product: CASSPPTRTYEQYF.

This CDR3 reads CASSFPLDSPQQYEQYF. For the CDR3, the DNA is TGCGCCAGCAGCTTTCCCCTGGACAGTCCGCAACAATACGAGCAGTACTTC. The chain combines TRBV5-1 with TRBJ2-7; a possible D gene is TRBD1 (6 bases). Germline CDR1 reads SGHRS; CDR2 reads YFSETQ. Trimming cost V 2 bases and J 4 bases, with 22 bases left between them. The CDR3 runs to 17 residues.

This clone was seen just once. CDR3 sequence (DNA): TGTGCCAGCAGCTTAGACAGCCAGCGGGCTTTCTTT. Its translation is CASSLDSQRAFF. This sequence joins TRBV7-9 and TRBJ1-1; D unclear. Looked up from germline, CDR1 is SEHNR and CDR2 is FQNEAQ (reference sequence). The germline V and J ends were trimmed by 1 base and 11 bases, with 11 bases remaining between them. This CDR3 is built from 12 residues. Full variable domain (missing parts from reference TRBV7-9 and TRBJ1-1): DTGVSQNPRHKITKRGQNVTFRCDPISEHNRLYWYRQTLGQGPEFLTYFQNEAQLEKSRLLSDRFSAERPKGSFSTLEIQRTEQGDSAMYLCASSLDSQRAFFGQGTRLTVV.

The chain couples TRBV2 to TRBJ2-2; unclear D gene. This CDR3 contains 11 residues. Per germline, CDR1 SNHLY and CDR2 FYNNEI. V gave up 6 bases and J gave up 9 bases, with 8 bases separating them. The CDR3 is CASSVSWELFF. CDR3 DNA: TGTGCCAGCAGCGTAAGCTGGGAGCTGTTTTTT.

This clone was seen more than once but under ten times. The chain couples TRBV2 to TRBJ1-3; D perhaps matches TRBD1 (5 bases). The CDR3 spans 15 residues. CDR1 and CDR2 (germline): SNHLY, FYNNEI. With 8 bases removed from V and 2 bases from J, the gap between germline ends came to 16 bases. Here the CDR3 DNA reads TGTGCCAGCTACCTCGACAGAAATCCTGGAAACACCATATATTTT. Protein: CASYLDRNPGNTIYF.

The rearrangement links TRBV4-3 to TRBJ1-1; unclear D gene. Trimming cost V 1 base and J 2 bases, with 14 bases left between them. CDR1 is LGHNA and CDR2 is YSLEER in the germline V gene. The CDR3 is 16 residues long. The CDR3 loop is CASSQGIQKLNTEAFF. The CDR3 bases are TGCGCCAGCAGCCAAGGTATACAAAAACTAAACACTGAAGCTTTCTTT.

The chain is built from TRBV5-6 and TRBJ2-5; 7 positions agree with TRBD1. With V trimmed by 3 bases and J by 3 bases, 11 bases remained unmatched. Germline V gives CDR1 SGHDT, CDR2 YYEEEE. CDR3 length: 16 amino acids. CDR3 residues: CASSSLGGAVKETQYF. In nucleotides, the CDR3 is TGTGCCAGCAGCTCCCTAGGGGGCGCGGTTAAAGAGACCCAGTACTTC.

This chain links TRBV27 with TRBJ1-2, with D perhaps matching TRBD1 (5 bases). Deletions cut 5 bases from V and 8 bases from J, with 12 bases between. Germline CDR1 is MNHEY and CDR2 is SMNVEV (reference sequence). The CDR3 sequence is 12 residues long. CDR3 nucleotide sequence: TGTGCCAGCAGTCCATTGTCAGGGGGCTACACCTTC. It translates to CASSPLSGGYTF.

This chain links TRBV29-1 with TRBJ1-1, with 9 bases matching TRBD1. The CDR3 extends over 18 amino acids. V gave up 4 bases and J gave up 5 bases; unmatched junction bases: 20. Germline CDR1 reads SQVTM; CDR2 reads ANQGSEA. For the CDR3, the DNA is TGCAGCGTTGTCGCTAGAGTCGGGACAGGGAGGTTGGCGACTGAAGCTTTCTTT. As protein: CSVVARVGTGRLATEAFF.

This clone showed up just once. V and J are TRBV13 and TRBJ2-3; 16 positions agree with TRBD2. Germline CDR1 is PRHDT and CDR2 is FYEKMQ (reference sequence). The length of the CDR3 is 17 residues. With 7 bases clipped from V and 4 bases from J, the junction kept 8 bases outside the gene matches. The CDR3 DNA is TGTGCCAGCACCGGGACTAGCGGGGGGGCGAATCCAGATACGCAGTATTTT. Translating gives CASTGTSGGANPDTQYF.

The chain employs TRBV19 and TRBJ2-3, with 7 bases that match TRBD2. CDR3 length: 14 residues. Germline loops: CDR1 LNHDA, CDR2 SQIVND (reference sequence). V lost 4 bases and J lost 3; bases outside the gene matches: 4. The chain's CDR3 is CASSNNGGTDTQYF. In DNA, the CDR3 is TGTGCCAGTAGTAACAACGGGGGGACAGATACGCAGTATTTT. The complete variable domain, with remaining parts taken from reference TRBV19 and TRBJ2-3, reads DGGITQSPKYLFRKEGQNVTLSCEQNLNHDAMYWYRQDPGQGLRLIYYSQIVNDFQKGDIAEGYSVSREKKESFPLTVTSAQKNPTAFYLCASSNNGGTDTQYFGPGTRLTVL.

The chain recombines TRBV27 with TRBJ2-1, with TRBD2 matching 13 bases. CDR3 size: 17 residues. With 8 bases clipped from V and 6 bases from J, the junction kept 13 bases outside the gene matches. Looked up from germline, CDR1 is MNHEY and CDR2 is SMNVEV (reference sequence). The CDR3 loop is CASRERTSGGLSNEQFF. In DNA form, the CDR3 reads TGTGCCAGCCGCGAAAGGACTAGCGGGGGTTTAAGCAATGAGCAGTTCTTC.

V gene TRBV6-5 combines with J gene TRBJ1-6; 7 bases fit TRBD1. This CDR3 has 14 amino acids. With 5 bases clipped from V and 7 bases from J, the junction kept 5 bases outside the gene matches. Germline V gene sequence: CDR1 MNHEY, CDR2 SVGAGI. The CDR3: CASSLSGGNSPLHF. The CDR3 DNA reads as TGTGCCAGCAGTCTATCAGGGGGGAATTCACCCCTCCACTTT.

In nucleotides, the CDR3 is TGTGCCAGCAGGGCACTAGCGGGGGGCAACAATGAGCAGTTCTTC. Translation gives CASRALAGGNNEQFF. The chain combines TRBV2 with TRBJ2-1, with 12 bases lining up with TRBD2. The CDR3 has 15 residues. V gave up 6 bases and J gave up 5 bases; unmatched junction bases: 5. Germline V lookup: CDR1 SNHLY, CDR2 FYNNEI.

The chain recombines TRBV18 with TRBJ2-7; 9 bases are a match to TRBD1. Germline values: CDR1 KGHSH, CDR2 LQKENI. There are 13 residues in the CDR3. The ends lost 3 bases at V and 5 bases at J; junction bases unmatched: 2. The CDR3 sequence is CASSPGTGNEQYF. CDR3 DNA sequence: TGTGCCAGCTCACCCGGGACAGGGAACGAGCAGTACTTC.

The chain's CDR3 is CAITARAGGPDTQYF. The CDR3 nucleotides read TGTGCCATCACCGCGAGAGCGGGGGGCCCAGATACGCAGTATTTT. The chain couples TRBV10-3 to TRBJ2-3; 9 bases map to TRBD2. Germline lookup yields CDR1 ENHRY and CDR2 SYGVKD. The CDR3 spans 15 residues. V lost 7 bases and J lost 4; bases outside the gene matches: 9.

This clone was detected a few times. The gene calls are TRBV5-1 and TRBJ1-1, with 12 nucleotides matching TRBD1. The germline V gene encodes CDR1 SGHRS and CDR2 YFSETQ. V gave up 4 bases and J gave up 7 bases; unmatched junction bases: 8. This CDR3 spans 15 amino acids. CDR3 region: CASSPGDRGQDEAFF. CDR3 DNA sequence: TGCGCCAGCAGCCCTGGGGACAGGGGGCAGGATGAAGCTTTCTTT.

J is TRBJ1-2 and V is TRBV9; 9 bases align to TRBD1. The CDR3 runs to 13 residues. Germline V gives CDR1 SGDLS, CDR2 YYNGEE. Trimming cost V 3 bases and J 8 bases; bases outside gene matches: 5. In DNA, the CDR3 is TGTGCCAGCAGCGGCTACAGGGGGCTCGGCTACACCTTC. Translation gives CASSGYRGLGYTF.

The rearrangement uses TRBV2 and TRBJ1-5; a weak D match, TRBD1 (5 bases). CDR3 length: 14 amino acids. CDR1 SNHLY and CDR2 FYNNEI come from the germline V gene. Trimming pared 5 bases from V and 4 bases from J, leaving 12 bases between. This chain's CDR3 is CASSTTATNQPQHF. The CDR3 DNA reads TGTGCCAGCAGTACGACAGCCACTAATCAGCCCCAGCATTTT.

This clone appeared a single time. V and J are TRBV27 and TRBJ2-1; 12 bases fit TRBD2. Germline loops: CDR1 MNHEY, CDR2 SMNVEV (reference sequence). The CDR3 extends over 15 amino acids. Losses at the gene ends were 2 bases for V and 9 bases for J; bases not matched to a gene: 5. In DNA, the CDR3 is TGTGCCAGCAGTTTAAGACTAGCGGGGGAGGGTGAGCAGTTCTTC. Its translation: CASSLRLAGEGEQFF.

The chain couples TRBV7-2 to TRBJ2-7, with 8 bases identical to TRBD1. Germline values: CDR1 SGHTA, CDR2 FQGNSA. This CDR3 contains 15 residues. Losses at the gene ends were 2 bases for V and 2 bases for J; bases not matched to a gene: 5. CDR3 in DNA: TGTGCCAGCAGCTTACTACCGACAGGGGCCTACGAGCAGTACTTC. Protein: CASSLLPTGAYEQYF.

The J gene is TRBJ1-2, the V gene TRBV29-1; no definite D call. There are 12 residues in the CDR3. V was trimmed by 4 bases and J by 6 bases, leaving 12 bases between them. The germline V gene has CDR1 SQVTM and CDR2 ANQGSEA. The DNA for the CDR3 is TGCAGCGTTGCCACAATCCGGGATGGCTACACCTTC. Protein sequence: CSVATIRDGYTF. Variable domain in full (rest from reference TRBV29-1 and TRBJ1-2): SAVISQKPSRDICQRGTSLTIQCQVDSQVTMMFWYRQQPGQSLTLIATANQGSEATYESGFVIDKFPISRPNLTFSTLTVSNMSPEDSSIYLCSVATIRDGYTFGSGTRLTVV.

V is TRBV11-3 and J is TRBJ2-1, with a possible D match to TRBD2 (6 bases). This CDR3 has 13 residues. The V gene lost 8 bases and the J gene lost 4 bases, with 12 bases spanning the gap. Germline V gives CDR1 SGHNT, CDR2 YENEEA. CDR3 protein: CASADSGYNEQFF. The CDR3 bases are TGTGCCAGCGCTGACAGCGGGTACAATGAGCAGTTCTTC.

The genes are TRBV27 and TRBJ2-5; perhaps TRBD1 as D (6 bases). V lost 5 bases, J lost 0 bases, and 10 bases lay in between. Germline-derived CDR1 and CDR2 are MNHEY and SMNVEV (reference sequence). The CDR3 has 14 residues. The DNA of the CDR3 is TGTGCCAGCAGTAAAGGGACACACCAAGAGACCCAGTACTTC. Translated: CASSKGTHQETQYF.